The 18 T cell receptor beta chains below were found in one sample sequenced in a study of cytomegalovirus exposure and HLA in healthy donors. PCR primers comprised 60 Vbeta and 13 Jbeta primers. Sequenced by immunoSEQ multiplex PCR; TCRdb stores in-frame clones only, minus some. This table has around 120,000 clones, 82% appearing once. Material: PBMCs. The source is a male donor in good health and CMV-seropositive.

The gene calls are TRBV6-5 and TRBJ1-5; TRBD1 agrees at 9 bases. Germline V gene lookup returns CDR1 MNHEY and CDR2 SVGAGI. The CDR3 is 14 amino acids. The V gene end was trimmed by 5 bases and the J gene end by 7 bases; junction bases not matched to a gene: 6. This CDR3 is CASSRDRARQPQHF. The CDR3, as DNA: TGTGCCAGCAGTCGGGACAGGGCCAGACAGCCCCAGCATTTT.

This chain uses TRBV19 with TRBJ2-7, with 10 nucleotides matching TRBD2. The CDR3 sequence is 15 residues long. Trimming took 4 bases from V and 3 from J; bases not matched to a gene: 6. The germline V gene encodes CDR1 LNHDA and CDR2 SQIVND (reference sequence). CDR3 nucleotides: TGTGCCAGTAGTAGTCAGCGGGAGGGAGACTACGAGCAGTACTTC. This encodes CASSSQREGDYEQYF.

This chain links TRBV7-9 with TRBJ2-2; possible D gene TRBD2, 5 bases. This CDR3 has 13 amino acids. Trimming took 10 bases from V and 2 from J, leaving 11 bases between them. Germline CDR1 SEHNR, CDR2 FQNEAQ (reference sequence). CDR3: CAISGNNTGELFF. In DNA form, the CDR3 reads TGTGCCATCTCCGGGAATAACACCGGGGAGCTGTTTTTT.

CDR3 in amino acids: CASSLGGSTYNEQFF. In nucleotides, the CDR3 is TGTGCCAGCAGCTTAGGCGGGAGCACCTACAATGAGCAGTTCTTC. The V call is TRBV5-4, the J call TRBJ2-1; TRBD2 aligns across 7 bases. The CDR3 totals 15 residues. The J segment lost 2 bases and the V segment lost 2 bases, leaving 4 bases of the junction unmatched. CDR1 and CDR2 from the germline V gene are SGHNT and YYREEE (reference sequence). Combining the CDR3 with reference TRBV5-4 and TRBJ2-1 gives the whole variable domain ETGVTQSPTHLIKTRGQQVTLRCSSQSGHNTVSWYQQALGQGPQFIFQYYREEENGRGNFPPRFSGLQFPNYSSELNVNALELDDSALYLCASSLGGSTYNEQFFGPGTRLTVL.

This clone was detected a few times. V usage is TRBV19 and J usage is TRBJ2-7; 10 bases are a match to TRBD2. CDR3 length equals 15 residues. Germline trimming cut 2 bases from V and 0 bases from J; bases unmatched to any gene: 1. Germline CDR1 reads LNHDA; CDR2 reads SQIVND (reference sequence). The CDR3 sequence is CASSIRTSGSYEQYF. The CDR3 DNA follows: TGTGCCAGTAGTATACGGACTAGCGGCTCCTACGAGCAGTACTTC.

The chain is built from TRBV5-1 and TRBJ2-7; the D gene is possibly TRBD2 (5 bases). V was shortened by 3 bases and J by 4 bases, with 14 bases between the two germline ends. Germline CDR1 and CDR2: SGHRS and YFSETQ. The CDR3 is 14 residues long. CDR3 region: CASSYGLALYEQYF. DNA for the CDR3: TGCGCCAGCAGCTACGGACTCGCCCTATACGAGCAGTACTTC.

This chain uses TRBV27 with TRBJ2-7; weak D call: TRBD1 (5 bases). This CDR3 spans 13 amino acids. Looked up from germline, CDR1 is MNHEY and CDR2 is SMNVEV (reference sequence). Trimming pared 6 bases from V and 1 base from J, leaving 10 bases between. CDR3 nucleotide sequence: TGTGCCAGCAGAATCCAGGGATCCTACGAGCAGTACTTC. Translated: CASRIQGSYEQYF.

The chain couples TRBV6-5 to TRBJ2-1; 9 nucleotides match TRBD2. Trimming took 10 bases from V and 8 from J; bases not matched to a gene: 9. Germline loops: CDR1 MNHEY, CDR2 SVGAGI. The CDR3 totals 13 residues. The CDR3 sequence: CATAGGRVYEQFF. In DNA, the CDR3 is TGTGCCACCGCAGGCGGGAGGGTATATGAGCAGTTCTTC.

This clone has only one observation. The CDR3 DNA follows: TGTGCCAGCAGCCAAGGTGGGACAGGGGGGGTAGAGCAGTACTTC. It translates to CASSQGGTGGVEQYF. The J gene is TRBJ2-7, the V gene TRBV7-2, with TRBD1 matching over 11 bases. Germline V gene data show CDR1 as SGHTA and CDR2 as FQGNSA. V lost 5 bases and J lost 7; bases outside the gene matches: 10. The CDR3 has 15 amino acids.

V gene TRBV7-9 combines with J gene TRBJ2-1, with 9 bases lining up with TRBD2. CDR1 and CDR2 from the germline V gene are SEHNR and FQNEAQ (reference sequence). J gave up 15 bases and V 5 bases, and 26 bases lay outside the gene matches. This CDR3 has 18 residues. The CDR3 DNA is TGTGCCAGCAGCCCCGAGACAGGGACACTAGCGGGTCATACGAAGAGGTTCTTC. It is translated as CASSPETGTLAGHTKRFF. The variable domain in full, completed from reference TRBV7-9 and TRBJ2-1, reads DTGVSQNPRHKITKRGQNVTFRCDPISEHNRLYWYRQTLGQGPEFLTYFQNEAQLEKSRLLSDRFSAERPKGSFSTLEIQRTEQGDSAMYLCASSPETGTLAGHTKRFFGPGTRLTVL.

The J gene is TRBJ2-7, the V gene TRBV6-1; 8 bases match TRBD2. V lost 2 bases to trimming and J lost 2 bases; unmatched junction nucleotides: 8. From germline, CDR1 is MNHNS and CDR2 SASEGT. The CDR3 loop spans 16 amino acids. The CDR3, as DNA: TGTGCCAGCAGTGAATCGGGTACTAGCGGTGCCTACGAGCAGTACTTC. It codes for CASSESGTSGAYEQYF.

J is TRBJ2-1 and V is TRBV15; 8 nucleotides match TRBD2. From germline, CDR1 is LNHNV and CDR2 YYDKDF (reference sequence). Trimming took 5 bases from V and 8 from J; bases not matched to a gene: 5. The CDR3 has 13 amino acids. The CDR3 coding sequence is TGTGCCACCAGCTCTGGACTAGCCGATGAGCAGTTCTTC. This sequence encodes CATSSGLADEQFF.

The chain uses TRBV5-6 and TRBJ2-1, with no clear D. CDR1 is SGHDT and CDR2 is YYEEEE in the germline V gene. This CDR3 comprises 14 residues. The germline V and J ends were trimmed by 7 bases and 3 bases, with 14 bases remaining between them. The CDR3 DNA sequence: TGTGCCAGCTATGGCGGCGTTCTCTACAATGAGCAGTTCTTC. Its translation: CASYGGVLYNEQFF.

This chain links TRBV9 with TRBJ1-1; D call uncertain. V gave up 4 bases and J gave up 8 bases, with 12 bases separating them. Germline CDR1 reads SGDLS; CDR2 reads YYNGEE. The CDR3 runs 12 residues. The CDR3 DNA reads TGTGCCAGCAGCCTCGAGGTAGGAGAAGCTTTCTTT. It translates to CASSLEVGEAFF.

This chain's CDR3 is CASSPRPPGLAGSEQFF. The CDR3, as DNA: TGTGCCAGCTCACCACGACCTCCGGGACTAGCGGGGTCTGAGCAGTTCTTC. V is TRBV18 and J is TRBJ2-1; 13 nucleotides match TRBD2. With V trimmed by 1 base and J by 9 bases, 9 bases remained unmatched. CDR1 is KGHSH and CDR2 is LQKENI in the germline V gene. The CDR3 is 17 residues long. Full variable domain (remainder filled in from reference TRBV18 and TRBJ2-1): NAGVMQNPRHLVRRRGQEARLRCSPMKGHSHVYWYRQLPEEGLKFMVYLQKENIIDESGMPKERFSAEFPKEGPSILRIQQVVRGDSAAYFCASSPRPPGLAGSEQFFGPGTRLTVL.

The V call is TRBV25-1, the J call TRBJ2-7; 7 positions agree with TRBD1. The CDR3 runs to 15 residues. The J segment lost 5 bases and the V segment lost 6 bases, leaving 13 bases of the junction unmatched. CDR1 and CDR2 from the germline V gene are MGHDK and SYGVNS. This CDR3 reads CASSLPGTVMDEQYF. The CDR3 nucleotides are TGTGCCAGCAGCCTCCCCGGGACAGTTATGGACGAGCAGTACTTC.

This sequence joins TRBV27 and TRBJ2-3, with D maybe TRBD1 (5 bases). Looked up from germline, CDR1 is MNHEY and CDR2 is SMNVEV (reference sequence). Trimming took off 4 bases at V and 2 bases at J, with 16 bases between the two ends. CDR3 length: 16 residues. DNA of the CDR3: TGTGCCAGCAGTTCACGACAGAGGACCCCCACAGATACGCAGTATTTT. Translating gives CASSSRQRTPTDTQYF.

The chain is built from TRBV10-3 and TRBJ2-1; 10 bases align to TRBD2. CDR3 length equals 15 residues. CDR1 ENHRY and CDR2 SYGVKD come from the germline V gene. After removal of 2 bases from V and 10 bases from J, the junction contained 8 bases not matched to a gene. In DNA, the CDR3 is TGTGCCATCAGTGAGGCGGCTAGCGGGAGAGGAGAGCAGTTCTTC. Protein: CAISEAASGRGEQFF.